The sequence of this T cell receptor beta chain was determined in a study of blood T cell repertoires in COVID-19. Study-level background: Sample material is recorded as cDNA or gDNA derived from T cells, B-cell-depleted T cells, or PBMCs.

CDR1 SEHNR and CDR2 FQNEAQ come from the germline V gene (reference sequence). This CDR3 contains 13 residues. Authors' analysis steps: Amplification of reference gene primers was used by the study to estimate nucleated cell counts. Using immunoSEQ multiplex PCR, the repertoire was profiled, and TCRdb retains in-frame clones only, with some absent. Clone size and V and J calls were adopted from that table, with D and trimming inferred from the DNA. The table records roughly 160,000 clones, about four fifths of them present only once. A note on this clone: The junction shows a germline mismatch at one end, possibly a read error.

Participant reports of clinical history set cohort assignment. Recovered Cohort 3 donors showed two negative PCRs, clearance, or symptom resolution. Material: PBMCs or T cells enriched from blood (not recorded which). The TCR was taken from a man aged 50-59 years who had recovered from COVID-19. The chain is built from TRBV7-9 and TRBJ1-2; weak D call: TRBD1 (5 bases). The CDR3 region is CASSLAGQGQVAF. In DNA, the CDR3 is TGTGCCAGCAGCTTAGCTGGGCAGGGCCAGGTCGCCTTC.